These 27 T cell receptor beta chains came from one sample sequenced in a study of T cells in Graves' hyperthyroidism and ophthalmopathy. It was RNA transcripts that yielded the amplified TCR beta CDR3 regions. Primed by the HTBI set, a first-round RT-PCR was run on the TCR CDR3. TCRdb analysed the multiplex PCR reads with MiXCR anew, one entry per CDR3 protein. Here the sample spans 300,000 to 450,000 distinct CDR3 sequences, roughly 14% being singletons. Sequenced sample: blood. The receptors originated from a woman under 30 with Graves' hyperthyroidism that later progressed to Graves' ophthalmopathy.

This clonotype occurred many times. The chain recombines TRBV28 with TRBJ2-1, with TRBD2 matching 8 bases. Germline CDR1 MDHEN, CDR2 SYDVKM. V lost 2 bases to trimming and J lost 4 bases; unmatched junction nucleotides: 7. This CDR3 is 16 amino acids long. In nucleotides, the CDR3 is TGTGCCAGCAGTTTACCTATAGCGGGAAGGTACAATGAGCAGTTCTTC. Amino acid sequence: CASSLPIAGRYNEQFF.

In this sample, this clonotype turned up many times. The gene calls are TRBV3-1 and TRBJ2-7; TRBD1 aligns across 10 bases. CDR3 length: 21 amino acids. Germline V lookup: CDR1 LGHDT, CDR2 YNNKEL (reference sequence). J gave up 2 bases and V 4 bases, and 23 bases lay outside the gene matches. CDR3 in DNA: TGTGCCAGCAGCCCTGGGACAAACCGGGACAGGGGTGGCTACCGGACCTACGAGCAGTACTTC. Translation gives CASSPGTNRDRGGYRTYEQYF.

The chain combines TRBV19 with TRBJ2-7; 7 bases fit TRBD1. Germline-derived CDR1 and CDR2 are LNHDA and SQIVND (reference sequence). There are 14 residues in the CDR3. Trimming cost V 10 bases and J 3 bases; bases outside gene matches: 12. In nucleotides, the CDR3 is TGTGCCACTTCGGGACAGAGCAACGTCTACGAGCAGTACTTC. Amino acids: CATSGQSNVYEQYF.

The sample holds a few counts of this clonotype. This chain connects TRBV29-1 to TRBJ2-7; D is possibly TRBD1 or TRBD2 (5 bases each). V was trimmed by 4 bases and J by 3 bases, leaving 13 bases between them. CDR3 size: 13 residues. The germline V gene has CDR1 SQVTM and CDR2 ANQGSEA. The CDR3, as DNA: TGCAGCGTTGTGGGGGTAGCGATCTACGAGCAGTACTTC. Its translation: CSVVGVAIYEQYF.

In this sample, this clonotype turned up many times. The genes are TRBV5-1 and TRBJ2-7; 8 bases fit TRBD1. V lost 3 bases, J lost 0 bases, and 2 bases stayed unmatched. Germline CDR1 reads SGHRS; CDR2 reads YFSETQ. This CDR3 is built from 14 residues. CDR3 sequence: CASSSDRASYEQYF. DNA of the CDR3: TGCGCCAGCAGCTCGGACAGGGCCTCCTACGAGCAGTACTTC. Drawing the rest from reference TRBV5-1 and TRBJ2-7, the complete variable domain is KAGVTQTPRYLIKTRGQQVTLSCSPISGHRSVSWYQQTPGQGLQFLFEYFSETQRNKGNFPGRFSGRQFSNSRSEMNVSTLELGDSALYLCASSSDRASYEQYFGPGTRLTVT.

In this sample, this clonotype turned up many times. The chain uses TRBV28 and TRBJ2-1; 8 positions match TRBD1. Germline V gene lookup returns CDR1 MDHEN and CDR2 SYDVKM. The length of the CDR3 is 15 residues. J gave up 6 bases and V 5 bases, and 9 bases lay outside the gene matches. CDR3 nucleotides: TGTGCCAGCAGTATCGACAGGGGTACCGTCAATGAGCAGTTCTTC. This sequence encodes CASSIDRGTVNEQFF.

This clonotype appeared many times. The chain employs TRBV12-3 or TRBV12-4 and TRBJ2-1; 7 nucleotides agree with TRBD2. This CDR3 has 15 amino acids. J gave up 4 bases and V 6 bases, and 9 bases lay outside the gene matches. CDR3 protein: CASRYGSSGYNEQFF. DNA for the CDR3: TGTGCCAGCAGATATGGGTCTAGCGGTTACAATGAGCAGTTCTTC.

This clonotype has at least ten counts. This chain links TRBV30 with TRBJ2-2; D is undetermined. V was shortened by 4 bases and J by 1 base, with 7 bases between the two germline ends. Germline CDR1 reads GTSNPN; CDR2 reads SVGIG (reference sequence). The CDR3 runs 13 residues. The CDR3 DNA reads as TGTGCCTGGATACACCTGAACACCGGGGAGCTGTTTTTT. Residues: CAWIHLNTGELFF.

This clonotype was detected only a few times. This chain uses TRBV29-1 with TRBJ2-2; a weak D match, TRBD1 (5 bases). The CDR3 covers 15 residues. V dropped 7 bases and J dropped 0 bases, with 15 bases sitting between them. In germline, CDR1 is SQVTM, CDR2 ANQGSEA. CDR3 sequence (DNA): TGCAGCGCCCCAGCCCAGGGATCGAACACCGGGGAGCTGTTTTTT. Translating gives CSAPAQGSNTGELFF.

This chain joins TRBV19 and TRBJ2-3; 9 bases align to TRBD2. This CDR3 has 16 amino acids. The J segment lost 1 base and the V segment lost 2 bases, leaving 4 bases of the junction unmatched. Germline V gene sequence: CDR1 LNHDA, CDR2 SQIVND (reference sequence). The CDR3 loop reads CASSIRRTSGTDTQYF. CDR3 sequence (DNA): TGTGCCAGTAGTATAAGGAGGACTAGCGGCACAGATACGCAGTATTTT.

This clonotype was counted between two and nine times. The chain couples TRBV10-3 to TRBJ2-7; maybe TRBD2 (5 bases). Per the germline V gene, CDR1 is ENHRY and CDR2 is SYGVKD. This CDR3 region has 13 residues. V was trimmed by 7 bases and J by 7 bases, leaving 17 bases between them. The CDR3 loop reads CAIKAASPDEQYF. The CDR3 DNA sequence: TGTGCCATCAAAGCGGCCTCCCCTGATGAGCAGTACTTC.

This clonotype was recorded at least ten times. This chain connects TRBV27 to TRBJ2-3; 10 bases align to TRBD2. Germline CDR1 is MNHEY and CDR2 is SMNVEV (reference sequence). V dropped 5 bases and J dropped 2; count of bases not matched to a gene: 10. The CDR3 runs 17 residues. The CDR3 is CASSATPGTSATDTQYF. CDR3 DNA: TGTGCCAGCAGTGCAACACCTGGGACTAGCGCCACAGATACGCAGTATTTT.

This clonotype was detected a few times. This sequence joins TRBV4-2 and TRBJ1-1; possibly TRBD1 for D (5 bases). The V end lost 0 bases, the J end lost 8 bases, and 13 bases lay between the germline ends. The V gene's germline CDR1 is LGHNA and CDR2 YNFKEQ. The CDR3 extends over 14 amino acids. The CDR3 loop is CASSQDSGGSEAFF. In nucleotides, the CDR3 is TGTGCCAGCAGCCAAGATTCGGGGGGGTCCGAAGCTTTCTTT.

The J gene is TRBJ2-7, the V gene TRBV5-1; 15 bases are a match to TRBD2. This CDR3 contains 15 residues. Trimming cost V 3 bases and J 4 bases; bases outside gene matches: 2. The germline V gene has CDR1 SGHRS and CDR2 YFSETQ. The CDR3 nucleotides are TGCGCCAGCAGCTGGGGGACTAGCGGGAGGTACGAGCAGTACTTC. It encodes CASSWGTSGRYEQYF.

This clonotype has a count of ten or more. The gene calls are TRBV5-1 and TRBJ2-5; D remains unclear. The length of the CDR3 is 15 residues. Germline lookup yields CDR1 SGHRS and CDR2 YFSETQ. The V gene lost 0 bases and the J gene lost 2 bases, with 11 bases spanning the gap. DNA for the CDR3: TGCGCCAGCAGCTTGGATCTAGGAGCACAAGAGACCCAGTACTTC. This sequence encodes CASSLDLGAQETQYF.

The chain carries TRBV5-5 and TRBJ2-6, with no clear D. This CDR3 comprises 15 residues. CDR1 is SGHKS and CDR2 is YYEKEE in the germline V gene (reference sequence). V gave up 5 bases and J gave up 0 bases, with 9 bases separating them. CDR3 protein: CASSRTTSGANVLTF. The CDR3 bases are TGTGCCAGCAGTAGGACGACCTCTGGGGCCAACGTCCTGACTTTC.

The sample holds many counts of this clonotype. The chain couples TRBV7-2 to TRBJ2-3, with 10 positions matching TRBD2. With V trimmed by 10 bases and J by 0 bases, 7 bases remained unmatched. The CDR3 spans 15 residues. CDR1 and CDR2 (germline): SGHTA, FQGNSA. The CDR3 reads CATASGRVSTDTQYF. The CDR3 nucleotides read TGTGCCACCGCTAGCGGGAGAGTGAGCACAGATACGCAGTATTTT.

The sample holds many counts of this clonotype. The junction differs from germline at one of its ends, possibly a read error. This chain's CDR3 is CASSLGQGSYNEQFF. For the CDR3, the DNA is TGTGCCAGCAGCTTAGGACAGGGGAGCTACAATGAGCAGTTCTTC. V and J are TRBV5-1 and TRBJ2-1; 9 nucleotides line up with TRBD1. CDR1 SGHRS and CDR2 YFSETQ come from the germline V gene. The CDR3 runs to 15 residues.

This clonotype showed up just a few times. The chain links TRBV16 to TRBJ2-3, with a weak D call TRBD2 (6 bases). Germline V gene lookup returns CDR1 KGHSY and CDR2 FQNENV. V was trimmed by 0 bases and J by 4 bases, leaving 14 bases between them. The CDR3 runs to 16 residues. CDR3 protein: CASSQSRRELPDTQYF. DNA of the CDR3: TGTGCCAGCAGCCAATCGAGACGGGAGCTCCCAGATACGCAGTATTTT.

In its sample, this clonotype was seen a few times. V gene TRBV4-1 combines with J gene TRBJ2-6; D not certain. Germline values: CDR1 MGHRA, CDR2 YSYEKL. The CDR3 is made up of 15 amino acids. The ends were cut back, 6 bases at V and 0 bases at J, with 9 bases in the middle. The CDR3, as DNA: TGCGCCAGCAGGCCTTTGGGCTCTGGGGCCAACGTCCTGACTTTC. Translated: CASRPLGSGANVLTF.

The chain employs TRBV28 and TRBJ2-5; TRBD1 matches 8 bases. The length of the CDR3 is 12 residues. Germline V gene data show CDR1 as MDHEN and CDR2 as SYDVKM. V dropped 5 bases and J dropped 9; count of bases not matched to a gene: 5. Here the CDR3 DNA reads TGTGCCAGCAGTCGGACAGGGATTGCCCAGTACTTC. Protein: CASSRTGIAQYF. Supplemented by reference TRBV28 and TRBJ2-5, the full variable domain reads DVKVTQSSRYLVKRTGEKVFLECVQDMDHENMFWYRQDPGLGLRLIYFSYDVKMKEKGDIPEGYSVSREKKERFSLILESASTNQTSMYLCASSRTGIAQYFGPGTRLLVL.

This clonotype was detected many times. The chain employs TRBV2 and TRBJ2-1; maybe TRBD2 (5 bases). Per germline, CDR1 SNHLY and CDR2 FYNNEI. Trimming removed 2 bases from V and 10 bases from J, with 9 bases in between. The CDR3 loop spans 12 amino acids. CDR3 coding DNA: TGTGCCAGCAGTGAACTGGGAGACGAGCAGTTCTTC. Its translation: CASSELGDEQFF.

This clonotype has just a few counts. This chain links TRBV7-9 with TRBJ1-6; D is unclear. Germline V gives CDR1 SEHNR, CDR2 FQNEAQ (reference sequence). The length of the CDR3 is 16 residues. V gave up 1 base and J gave up 0 bases, with 7 bases separating them. CDR3 sequence reads: CASSLVVSSYNSPLHF. CDR3 nucleotides: TGTGCCAGCAGCTTAGTTGTGAGCTCCTATAATTCACCCCTCCACTTT.

At least ten counts were recorded for this clonotype. The genes are TRBV28 and TRBJ1-1, with D possibly TRBD1 on 6 matching bases. The CDR3 runs to 15 residues. In germline, CDR1 is MDHEN, CDR2 SYDVKM. V dropped 6 bases and J dropped 5 bases, with 19 bases sitting between them. For the CDR3, the DNA is TGTGCCAGCAGCCCATCTTTAGGGGGGGAAACTGAAGCTTTCTTT. Encoded protein: CASSPSLGGETEAFF.

This clonotype was detected many times. The chain is built from TRBV29-1 and TRBJ2-1; D perhaps matches TRBD2 (6 bases). Germline CDR1 and CDR2: SQVTM and ANQGSEA. This CDR3 is 14 amino acids long. V lost 1 base, J lost 5 bases, and 12 bases lay in between. The CDR3 here is CSVEGLAGHNEQFF. CDR3 DNA: TGCAGCGTTGAAGGTTTGGCGGGACACAATGAGCAGTTCTTC.

The rearrangement links TRBV4-1 to TRBJ1-5; D might be TRBD1 (6 bases). Germline loops: CDR1 MGHRA, CDR2 YSYEKL. CDR3 size: 16 residues. Trimming removed 1 base from V and 1 base from J, with 11 bases in between. The CDR3 sequence is CASSQGWQGSNQPQHF. The CDR3 nucleotides read TGCGCCAGCAGCCAAGGTTGGCAGGGGAGCAATCAGCCCCAGCATTTT.

The genes are TRBV4-1 and TRBJ2-5; a possible D gene is TRBD2 (6 bases). Trimming took off 4 bases at V and 0 bases at J, with 12 bases between the two ends. The CDR3 extends over 15 amino acids. Germline V lookup: CDR1 MGHRA, CDR2 YSYEKL. CDR3 sequence (DNA): TGCGCCAGCAGCCCGAGTCCGGGAGACCAAGAGACCCAGTACTTC. The encoded protein is CASSPSPGDQETQYF.